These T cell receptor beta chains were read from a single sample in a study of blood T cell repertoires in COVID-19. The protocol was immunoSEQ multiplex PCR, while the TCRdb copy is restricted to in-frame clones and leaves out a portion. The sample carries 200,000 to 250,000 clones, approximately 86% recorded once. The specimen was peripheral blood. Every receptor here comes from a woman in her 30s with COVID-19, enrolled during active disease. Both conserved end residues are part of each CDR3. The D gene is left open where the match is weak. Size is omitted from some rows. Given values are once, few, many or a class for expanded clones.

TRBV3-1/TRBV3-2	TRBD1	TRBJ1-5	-	CASSQDLGTGVEQPQHF	TGTGCCAGCAGCCAAGATCTTGGGACAGGGGTGGAACAGCCCCAGCATTTT
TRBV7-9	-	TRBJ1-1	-	CASSLGLSNTEAFF	TGTGCCAGCAGCTTGGGGCTTTCGAACACTGAAGCTTTCTTT
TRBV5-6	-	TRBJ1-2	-	CASSLSGEAGYTF	TGTGCCAGCAGCTTGAGTGGGGAGGCGGGCTACACCTTC
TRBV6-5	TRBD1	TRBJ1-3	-	CASSPDRAQGNTIYF	TGTGCCAGCAGCCCCGACAGGGCTCAGGGAAACACCATATATTTT
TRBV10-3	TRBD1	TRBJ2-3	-	CAISAPGTGIPQITDTQYF	TGTGCCATCAGTGCTCCCGGGACAGGGATCCCCCAGATCACAGATACGCAGTATTTT
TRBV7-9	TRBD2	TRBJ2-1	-	CASSLAWREGVHNEQFF	TGTGCCAGCAGCTTAGCTTGGCGGGAGGGAGTACACAATGAGCAGTTCTTC
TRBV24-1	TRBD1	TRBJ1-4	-	CATSDPGQGADRVEKLFF	TGTGCCACCAGTGACCCGGGACAGGGGGCTGATAGAGTTGAAAAACTGTTTTTT
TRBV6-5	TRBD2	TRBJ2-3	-	CASRTSGGAGDTQYF	TGTGCCAGCAGAACTAGCGGGGGGGCCGGAGATACGCAGTATTTT
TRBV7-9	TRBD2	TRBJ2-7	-	CASTSRRDYSTYEQYF	TGTGCCAGCACCTCACGACGGGACTATTCCACCTACGAGCAGTACTTC
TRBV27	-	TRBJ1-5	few	CASSPHSNQPQHF	TGTGCCAGCAGTCCCCATAGCAATCAGCCCCAGCATTTT
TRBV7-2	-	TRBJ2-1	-	CASSLAYGSYNEQFF	TGTGCCAGCAGCTTAGCGTACGGCTCCTACAATGAGCAGTTCTTC
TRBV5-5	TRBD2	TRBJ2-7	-	CASSLGEGLYEQYF	TGTGCCAGCAGCTTGGGAGAGGGACTATACGAGCAGTACTTC
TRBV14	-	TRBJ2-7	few	CASSRSGQGSYEQYF	TGTGCCAGCAGCCGGAGCGGGCAGGGCTCCTACGAGCAGTACTTC
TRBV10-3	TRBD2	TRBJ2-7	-	CAISGLAGTYEQYF	TGTGCCATCAGTGGACTAGCGGGGACCTACGAGCAGTACTTC
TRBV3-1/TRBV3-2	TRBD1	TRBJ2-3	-	CASSSDRGLSTDTQYF	TGTGCCAGCAGCTCGGACAGGGGACTTAGCACAGATACGCAGTATTTT
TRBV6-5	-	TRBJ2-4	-	CASSYGDSPGNIQYF	TGTGCCAGCAGTTACGGGGACTCACCGGGGAACATTCAGTACTTC
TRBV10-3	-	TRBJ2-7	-	CAISESNGLRERYEQYF	TGTGCCATCAGTGAGTCGAACGGTCTGAGGGAGCGGTACGAGCAGTACTTC
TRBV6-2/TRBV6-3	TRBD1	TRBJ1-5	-	CASSNGQGIGQPQHF	TGTGCCAGCAGTAACGGACAGGGGATCGGCCAGCCCCAGCATTTT
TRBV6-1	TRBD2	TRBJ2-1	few	CASSETSGGYNEQFF	TGTGCCAGCAGTGAAACTAGCGGGGGCTACAATGAGCAGTTCTTC
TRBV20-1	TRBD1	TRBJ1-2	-	CPGTDHGYTF	TGCCCCGGGACAGATCATGGCTACACCTTC
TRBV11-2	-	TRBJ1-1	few	CASSLDKVAFF	TGTGCCAGCAGCCTCGACAAGGTGGCTTTCTTT
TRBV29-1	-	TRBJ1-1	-	CSVQGGYTEAFF	TGCAGCGTCCAAGGCGGTTACACTGAAGCTTTCTTT
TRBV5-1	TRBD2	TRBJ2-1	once	CASSFGLAGYNEQFF	TGCGCCAGCAGTTTCGGACTAGCGGGGTACAATGAGCAGTTCTTC
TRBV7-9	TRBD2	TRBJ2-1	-	CASKETSAGNEQFF	TGTGCCAGCAAGGAAACTAGCGCCGGTAATGAGCAGTTCTTC